Described below is a single T cell receptor beta chain sequence and its context. Its antigen is unknown. The data stem from a study of regulatory T cells in long-lasting Graves disease. Time point specified: persistent/refractory GD, antithyroid drugs over 5 years with positive TRAb. The TCR library used RNA extracted from PBMCs. From germline, CDR1 is MNHEY and CDR2 SVGEGT. The V and J ends lost 2 bases and 3 bases respectively, with 11 bases between them. There are 15 residues in the CDR3. Library construction for TCR beta used iRepertoire HTBI primers and Arm-PCR of CDR3 regions. Original analysis: Identified across the samples were over 50 TRBV segments and 13 to 15 TRBJ segments. TCRdb used MiXCR to reprocess the multiplex PCR reads, holding one entry per CDR3 protein. The V and J calls come from TCRdb's annotation, not from the publication. This sample has about 420,000 distinct CDR3 sequences, with 20% to 25% found just once.

General study results and limits: It was in persistent disease that TRBV28, TRBJ1-2 and TRBJ2-5 were favored. Accuracy could have been hurt by small sample size.

Sequenced here: peripheral blood mononuclear cells (PBMCs), sampled when the disease was refractory, from a patient treated with antithyroid drugs. The genes are TRBV6-2 or TRBV6-3 and TRBJ1-3; TRBD1 is a possible D gene (6 bases). This receptor was obtained from a female donor with Graves disease. Written as DNA, the CDR3 is TGTGCCAGCAGTTACCCAACAGGGAATGGAAACACCATATATTTT. Protein sequence: CASSYPTGNGNTIYF.